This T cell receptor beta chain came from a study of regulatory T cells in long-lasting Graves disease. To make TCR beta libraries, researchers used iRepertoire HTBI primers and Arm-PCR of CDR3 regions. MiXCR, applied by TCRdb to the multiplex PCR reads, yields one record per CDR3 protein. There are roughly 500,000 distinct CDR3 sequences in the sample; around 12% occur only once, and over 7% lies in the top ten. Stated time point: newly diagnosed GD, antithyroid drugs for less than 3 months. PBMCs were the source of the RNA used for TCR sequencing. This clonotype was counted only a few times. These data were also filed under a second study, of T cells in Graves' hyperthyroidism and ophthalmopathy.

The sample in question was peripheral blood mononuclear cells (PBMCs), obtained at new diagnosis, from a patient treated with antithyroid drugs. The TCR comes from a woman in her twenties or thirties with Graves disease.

The CDR3 is CASSSSGLVVNEQYF. CDR3 DNA sequence: TGTGCCAGCAGTTCCTCAGGACTAGTAGTGAACGAGCAGTACTTC. The chain combines TRBV28 with TRBJ2-7; 7 positions match TRBD2. V was clipped by 4 bases and J by 5 bases; unmatched bases: 11. The germline V gene has CDR1 MDHEN and CDR2 SYDVKM. CDR3 length equals 15 residues.